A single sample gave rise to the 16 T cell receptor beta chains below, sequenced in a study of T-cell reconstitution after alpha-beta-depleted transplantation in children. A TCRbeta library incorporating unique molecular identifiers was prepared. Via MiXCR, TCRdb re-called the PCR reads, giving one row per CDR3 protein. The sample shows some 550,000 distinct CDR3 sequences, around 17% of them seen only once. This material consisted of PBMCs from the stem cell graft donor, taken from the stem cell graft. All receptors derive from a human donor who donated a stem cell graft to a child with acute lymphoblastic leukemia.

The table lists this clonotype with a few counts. This CDR3 reads CAISDHIGSKAGNTIYF. The CDR3 DNA is TGTGCCATCAGTGATCATATTGGATCTAAAGCTGGAAACACCATATATTTT. This chain uses TRBV10-3 with TRBJ1-3, with D unresolved. Germline V gene data show CDR1 as ENHRY and CDR2 as SYGVKD. Between the trimmed V and J ends, which lost 3 bases and 2 bases, there was a span of 17 bases. The CDR3 runs to 17 residues.

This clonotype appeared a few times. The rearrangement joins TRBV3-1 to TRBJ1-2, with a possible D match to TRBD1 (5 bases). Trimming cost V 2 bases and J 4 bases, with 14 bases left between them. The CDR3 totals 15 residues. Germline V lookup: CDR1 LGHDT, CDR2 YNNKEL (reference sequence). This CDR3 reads CASSQQGAGSYGYTF. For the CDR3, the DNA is TGTGCCAGCAGCCAACAGGGCGCCGGGAGCTATGGCTACACCTTC.

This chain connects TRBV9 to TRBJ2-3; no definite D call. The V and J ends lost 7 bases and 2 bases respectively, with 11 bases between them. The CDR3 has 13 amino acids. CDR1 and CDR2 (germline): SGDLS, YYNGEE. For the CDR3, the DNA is TGTGCCAGCGGGCCAGGTTACACAGATACGCAGTATTTT. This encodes CASGPGYTDTQYF.

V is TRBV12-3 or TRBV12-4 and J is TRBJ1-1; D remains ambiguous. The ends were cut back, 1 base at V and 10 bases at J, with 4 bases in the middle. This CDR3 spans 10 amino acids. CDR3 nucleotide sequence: TGTGCCAGCAGTTTAGGCCGAGCTTTCTTT. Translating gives CASSLGRAFF.

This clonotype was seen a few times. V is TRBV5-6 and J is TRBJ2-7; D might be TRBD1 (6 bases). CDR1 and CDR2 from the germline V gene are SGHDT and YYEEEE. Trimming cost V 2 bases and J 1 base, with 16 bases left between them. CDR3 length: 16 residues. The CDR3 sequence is CASSFDRDIRSYEQYF. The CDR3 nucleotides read TGTGCCAGCAGCTTCGACCGGGACATCAGGTCCTACGAGCAGTACTTC. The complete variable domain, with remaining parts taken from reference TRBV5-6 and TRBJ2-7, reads DAGVTQSPTHLIKTRGQQVTLRCSPKSGHDTVSWYQQALGQGPQFIFQYYEEEERQRGNFPDRFSGHQFPNYSSELNVNALLLGDSALYLCASSFDRDIRSYEQYFGPGTRLTVT.

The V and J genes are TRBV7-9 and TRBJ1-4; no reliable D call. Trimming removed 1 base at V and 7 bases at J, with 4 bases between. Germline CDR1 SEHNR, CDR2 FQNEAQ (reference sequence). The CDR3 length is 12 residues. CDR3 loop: CASSLEPEKLFF. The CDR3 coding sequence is TGTGCCAGCAGCTTAGAGCCTGAAAAACTGTTTTTT.

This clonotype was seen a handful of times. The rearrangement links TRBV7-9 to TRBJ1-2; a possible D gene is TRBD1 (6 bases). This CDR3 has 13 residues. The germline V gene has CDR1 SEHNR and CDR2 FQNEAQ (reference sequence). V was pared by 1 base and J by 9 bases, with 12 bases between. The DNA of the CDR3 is TGTGCCAGCAGCTTAGATTGGCAGGGGAGCTACACCTTC. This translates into CASSLDWQGSYTF.

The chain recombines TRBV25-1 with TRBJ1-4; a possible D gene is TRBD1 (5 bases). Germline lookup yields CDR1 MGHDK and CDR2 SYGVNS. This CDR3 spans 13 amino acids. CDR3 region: CGGGGGPDEKLFF. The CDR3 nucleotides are TGTGGCGGTGGGGGAGGGCCGGACGAAAAACTGTTTTTT.

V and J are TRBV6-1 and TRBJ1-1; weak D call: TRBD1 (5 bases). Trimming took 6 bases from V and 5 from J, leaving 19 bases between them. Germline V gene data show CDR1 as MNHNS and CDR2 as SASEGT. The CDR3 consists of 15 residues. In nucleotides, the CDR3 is TGTGCCAGCAGACAGGATTGGGTCGGTAATACTGAAGCTTTCTTT. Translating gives CASRQDWVGNTEAFF.

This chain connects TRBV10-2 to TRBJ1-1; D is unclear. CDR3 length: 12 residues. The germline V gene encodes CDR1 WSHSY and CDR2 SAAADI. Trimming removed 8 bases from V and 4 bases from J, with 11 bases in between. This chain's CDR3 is CASGLGGTEAFF. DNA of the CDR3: TGCGCCAGCGGCCTTGGAGGCACTGAAGCTTTCTTT.

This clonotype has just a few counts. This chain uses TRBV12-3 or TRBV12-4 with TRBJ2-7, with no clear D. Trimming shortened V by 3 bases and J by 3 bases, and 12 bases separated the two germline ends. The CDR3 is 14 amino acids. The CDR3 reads CASSLAGPLYEQYF. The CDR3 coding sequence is TGTGCCAGCAGTTTGGCCGGGCCCCTCTACGAGCAGTACTTC.

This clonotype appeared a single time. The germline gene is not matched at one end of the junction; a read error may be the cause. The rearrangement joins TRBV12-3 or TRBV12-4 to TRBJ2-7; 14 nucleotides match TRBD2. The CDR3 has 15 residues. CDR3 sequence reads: CGSSPGTSGSYEQYF. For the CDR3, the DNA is TGTGGCAGCAGCCCCGGGACTAGCGGGAGTTACGAGCAGTACTTC.

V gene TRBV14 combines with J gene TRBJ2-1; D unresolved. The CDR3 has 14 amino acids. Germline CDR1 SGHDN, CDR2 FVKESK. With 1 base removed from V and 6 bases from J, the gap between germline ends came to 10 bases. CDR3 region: CASSQVLGSNEQFF. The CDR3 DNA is TGTGCCAGCAGCCAAGTACTGGGAAGCAATGAGCAGTTCTTC.

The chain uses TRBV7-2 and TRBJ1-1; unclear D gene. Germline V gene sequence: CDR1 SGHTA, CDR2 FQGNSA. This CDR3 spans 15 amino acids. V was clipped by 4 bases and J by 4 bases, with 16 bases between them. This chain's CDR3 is CASSSWTGGSTEAFF. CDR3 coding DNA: TGTGCCAGCAGCTCCTGGACGGGCGGGAGCACTGAAGCTTTCTTT.

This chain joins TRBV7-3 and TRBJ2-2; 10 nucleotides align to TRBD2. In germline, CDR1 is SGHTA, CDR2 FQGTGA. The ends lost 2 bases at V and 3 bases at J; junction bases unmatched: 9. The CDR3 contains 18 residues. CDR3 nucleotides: TGTGCCAGCAGCTTAGGAGCGGGAGGGCCGTGGGACACCGGGGAGCTGTTTTTT. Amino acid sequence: CASSLGAGGPWDTGELFF.

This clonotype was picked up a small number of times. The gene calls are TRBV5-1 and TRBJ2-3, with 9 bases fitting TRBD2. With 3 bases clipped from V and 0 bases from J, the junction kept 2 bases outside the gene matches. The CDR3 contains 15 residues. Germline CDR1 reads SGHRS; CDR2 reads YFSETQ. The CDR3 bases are TGCGCCAGCAGCTGGGCGGGAGGGAGCACAGATACGCAGTATTTT. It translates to CASSWAGGSTDTQYF.